These 10 T cell receptor beta chains share one sample of origin, sequenced in a study of blood T cell repertoires in COVID-19. Repertoires were generated with immunoSEQ multiplex PCR, while TCRdb's copy carries only in-frame clones and drops some. The sample lists just over 650,000 clones, 70% to 90% occurring once. Sequencing was performed on peripheral blood. These receptors were taken from a woman aged 18 to 35 with acute or convalescent COVID-19.

The chain is built from TRBV14 and TRBJ2-4; 11 bases fit TRBD2. The CDR3 is 16 amino acids. With V trimmed by 8 bases and J by 3 bases, 9 bases remained unmatched. CDR1 and CDR2 (germline): SGHDN, FVKESK. The CDR3, as DNA: TGTGCCAGCTGGAGGCTAGCGGGGGGTGGCAAAAACATTCAGTACTTC. Its translation: CASWRLAGGGKNIQYF.

The gene calls are TRBV6-5 and TRBJ1-2, with unresolved D. The CDR3 is 14 residues long. Trimming stripped 4 bases from V and 5 bases from J, with 14 bases between. Germline assignment: CDR1 MNHEY and CDR2 SVGAGI. The CDR3 protein is CASSFGLWKYGYTF. The CDR3 nucleotides are TGTGCCAGCAGTTTTGGACTCTGGAAATATGGCTACACCTTC.

The chain links TRBV7-9 to TRBJ1-2, with D maybe TRBD1 (5 bases). The germline V gene has CDR1 SEHNR and CDR2 FQNEAQ (reference sequence). The CDR3 contains 13 residues. Trimming shortened V by 5 bases and J by 5 bases, and 12 bases separated the two germline ends. CDR3 in amino acids: CASSPGGAYGYTF. CDR3 sequence (DNA): TGTGCCAGCAGCCCGGGGGGTGCTTATGGCTACACCTTC.

This clone came up once. The gene calls are TRBV2 and TRBJ1-5; 8 positions agree with TRBD1. The germline CDR1 and CDR2 sequences are SNHLY and FYNNEI. V was pared by 5 bases and J by 7 bases, with 7 bases of the junction left unmatched. The CDR3 runs 14 residues. The CDR3 bases are TGTGCCAGCAGTTCGACAGGGGACGACCAGCCCCAGCATTTT. Translation gives CASSSTGDDQPQHF. Full variable domain (rest looked up from reference TRBV2 and TRBJ1-5): EPEVTQTPSHQVTQMGQEVILRCVPISNHLYFYWYRQILGQKVEFLVSFYNNEISEKSEIFDDQFSVERPDGSNFTLKIRSTKLEDSAMYFCASSSTGDDQPQHFGDGTRLSIL.

The CDR3 DNA follows: TGCAGCGCCCGCCGTGGGGGGGCAGGGGAGCTGTTTTTT. It yields the protein CSARRGGAGELFF. The V and J genes are TRBV29-1 and TRBJ2-2; D is possibly TRBD2 (7 bases). The CDR3 is 13 residues long. Trimming took 7 bases from V and 8 from J, leaving 17 bases between them. Germline lookup yields CDR1 SQVTM and CDR2 ANQGSEA.

The chain combines TRBV14 with TRBJ2-2, with D possibly matching TRBD1 (6 bases). Trimming cost V 5 bases and J 6 bases, with 22 bases left between them. CDR1 SGHDN and CDR2 FVKESK come from the germline V gene. This CDR3 comprises 17 residues. The DNA for the CDR3 is TGTGCCAGCAGCTTCTCGGTCCTGGGGGCTTTCGCCGGGGAGCTGTTTTTT. Translating gives CASSFSVLGAFAGELFF.

The gene calls are TRBV19 and TRBJ2-7; D is unresolved. The length of the CDR3 is 13 residues. V was trimmed by 5 bases and J by 5 bases, leaving 13 bases between them. The germline V gene has CDR1 LNHDA and CDR2 SQIVND (reference sequence). The CDR3 loop reads CASSAGPRHEQYF. CDR3 bases: TGTGCCAGTAGTGCCGGCCCGCGGCACGAGCAGTACTTC.

This clone was seen just once. Here the CDR3 DNA reads TGTGCCACCAGTGATGGGGGACAGGTTAATTCACCCCTCCACTTT. This gives the protein CATSDGGQVNSPLHF. This sequence joins TRBV24-1 and TRBJ1-6, with 8 bases aligning to TRBD1. CDR1 KGHDR and CDR2 SFDVKD come from the germline V gene. V shed 3 bases and J 6 bases; nucleotides not matched to a gene: 3. This CDR3 has 15 amino acids.

This clone occurred once. DNA of the CDR3: TGTGCCAGTAGCACCAGGGGGGCAGGGGGACAGCCCCAGCATTTT. Translation gives CASSTRGAGGQPQHF. This chain connects TRBV19 to TRBJ1-5; the match to TRBD1 covers 7 bases. V trimming: 6 bases; J trimming: 7 bases; junction bases outside the gene matches: 12. Per germline, CDR1 LNHDA and CDR2 SQIVND (reference sequence). This CDR3 contains 15 residues.

V is TRBV18 and J is TRBJ2-7, with D possibly matching TRBD1 (5 bases). Per the germline V gene, CDR1 is KGHSH and CDR2 is LQKENI. Trimming removed 6 bases from V and 5 bases from J, with 11 bases in between. The CDR3 sequence is 12 residues long. CDR3 DNA sequence: TGTGCCAGCTCCCTCCAGGGCCACGAGCAGTACTTC. As protein: CASSLQGHEQYF.